These 5 T cell receptor beta chains were sequenced from one sample in a study of T cell clonotyping in hematopoietic cell transplantation. Clones were sequenced by immunoSEQ multiplex PCR, and TCRdb holds only the in-frame ones, with some missing. The profile shows about 69,000 clones, about 93% of them singletons. Sequencing used peripheral blood mononuclear cells. Receptor source: a man aged 45-65 years in good health. Some clones in this sample may be carry-over from other donors' samples.

The chain employs TRBV9 and TRBJ2-7; D may correspond to TRBD1 or TRBD2 (5 bases each). This CDR3 is built from 15 residues. Germline V gene lookup returns CDR1 SGDLS and CDR2 YYNGEE. Trimming cost V 3 bases and J 3 bases, with 16 bases left between them. Here the CDR3 DNA reads TGTGCCAGCAGCGCAGACCAGGGACGGAGCTACGAGCAGTACTTC. As protein: CASSADQGRSYEQYF.

This clone was counted a single time. This sequence joins TRBV29-1 and TRBJ1-2; 7 positions agree with TRBD1. The trim removed 4 bases at V and 4 bases at J, leaving 12 bases unmatched. Germline lookup yields CDR1 SQVTM and CDR2 ANQGSEA. This CDR3 is built from 15 residues. The CDR3 is CSVGGLENRGYGYTF. CDR3 coding DNA: TGCAGCGTTGGGGGGCTGGAGAACAGGGGCTATGGCTACACCTTC.

This chain links TRBV2 with TRBJ2-5; D possibly corresponds to TRBD2 (6 bases). CDR3 size: 15 residues. Trimming shortened V by 10 bases and J by 3 bases, and 21 bases separated the two germline ends. CDR1 is SNHLY, CDR2 FYNNEI, per germline. CDR3 in DNA: TGTGCCATCCAAGCGGTCCTAGCGATTAAAGAGACCCAGTACTTC. It is translated as CAIQAVLAIKETQYF. Full variable domain (remainder filled in from reference TRBV2 and TRBJ2-5): EPEVTQTPSHQVTQMGQEVILRCVPISNHLYFYWYRQILGQKVEFLVSFYNNEISEKSEIFDDQFSVERPDGSNFTLKIRSTKLEDSAMYFCAIQAVLAIKETQYFGPGTRLLVL.

This chain uses TRBV2 with TRBJ1-2, with TRBD1 as a possible D gene (5 bases). Germline V gene lookup returns CDR1 SNHLY and CDR2 FYNNEI. V was shortened by 7 bases and J by 1 base, with 10 bases between the two germline ends. There are 13 residues in the CDR3. The CDR3 bases are TGTGCCAGCACCTCGACAGTTAACTATGGCTACACCTTC. It translates to CASTSTVNYGYTF.

The V and J genes are TRBV5-1 and TRBJ1-6, with D hard to call. V shed 1 base and J shed 6 bases, with 5 bases lying between them. The CDR3 loop spans 13 amino acids. CDR1 and CDR2 (germline): SGHRS, YFSETQ. Here the CDR3 reads CASSLTANSPLHF. CDR3 bases: TGCGCCAGCAGCTTGACAGCTAATTCACCCCTCCACTTT.